What follows are 12 T cell receptor beta chains derived from one specimen sequenced in a study of T cell responses to AZD1222 COVID-19 vaccine. Clones were read by immunoSEQ multiplex PCR, and TCRdb kept only the in-frame ones, dropping some. The table lists 100,000 or so clones, 87% of them singletons. Material: peripheral blood, obtained on day 0 of AZD1222 vaccination. The receptors here all came from an adult in good health.

The chain uses TRBV6-5 and TRBJ1-1; D not certain. The germline gives CDR1 MNHEY, CDR2 SVGAGI. The CDR3 sequence is 13 residues long. V gave up 6 bases and J gave up 3 bases, with 11 bases separating them. CDR3 in amino acids: CASRRVSDTEAFF. CDR3 coding DNA: TGTGCCAGCAGGAGGGTCAGCGACACTGAAGCTTTCTTT.

The rearrangement uses TRBV19 and TRBJ1-4; a possible D gene is TRBD1 (5 bases). This CDR3 spans 14 amino acids. Per germline, CDR1 LNHDA and CDR2 SQIVND (reference sequence). Trimming removed 3 bases from V and 3 bases from J, with 8 bases in between. CDR3: CASSIGGSNEKLFF. The CDR3 nucleotides are TGTGCCAGTAGTATTGGGGGGTCTAATGAAAAACTGTTTTTT.

DNA of the CDR3: TGCGCCAGCAGCCCCTCCGTTCGAATCGCCGGGGAGCTGTTTTTT. It is translated as CASSPSVRIAGELFF. This chain joins TRBV4-3 and TRBJ2-2; D unclear. This CDR3 comprises 15 residues. Germline V gene sequence: CDR1 LGHNA, CDR2 YSLEER. With 4 bases removed from V and 6 bases from J, the gap between germline ends came to 15 bases.

The chain joins TRBV4-3 to TRBJ2-3; D possibly corresponds to TRBD2 (6 bases). Trimming removed 4 bases at V and 4 bases at J, with 18 bases between. CDR1 and CDR2 (germline): LGHNA, YSLEER. The CDR3 contains 16 residues. The CDR3 region has the DNA TGCGCCAGCAGCCGACGTCTGTGGACTAATCCAGATACGCAGTATTTT. Translation: CASSRRLWTNPDTQYF.

The chain carries TRBV27 and TRBJ1-2; perhaps TRBD1 as D (5 bases). V shed 11 bases and J shed 8 bases, with 18 bases lying between them. CDR1 is MNHEY, CDR2 SMNVEV, per germline (reference sequence). This CDR3 is 12 amino acids long. The CDR3 is CASYQGRSGYTF. Written as DNA, the CDR3 is TGTGCCTCGTACCAGGGTAGAAGCGGCTACACCTTC.

This clone was counted a single time. V is TRBV6-5 and J is TRBJ1-1; 7 bases line up with TRBD1. CDR1 MNHEY and CDR2 SVGAGI come from the germline V gene. The CDR3 contains 15 residues. V gave up 6 bases and J gave up 0 bases; unmatched junction bases: 7. This CDR3 is CASRQGPKVNTEAFF. CDR3 nucleotide sequence: TGTGCCAGCAGACAGGGGCCAAAAGTGAACACTGAAGCTTTCTTT.

The chain links TRBV23-1 to TRBJ1-1, with 9 bases that match TRBD1. TRBV23-1 is labeled an ORF, and its function is uncertain. The CDR3 sequence is 16 residues long. After removal of 8 bases from V and 6 bases from J, the junction contained 16 bases not matched to a gene. Here the CDR3 DNA reads TGCGCCAGCGTCCACAGGGGGCGCAGATCGGTTTCTGAAGCTTTCTTT. It yields the protein CASVHRGRRSVSEAFF.

This clone has only one observation. The CDR3 is CASSSGWGSYEQYF. The CDR3 DNA is TGTGCCAGCAGTTCTGGGTGGGGCTCCTACGAGCAGTACTTC. The rearrangement joins TRBV6-5 to TRBJ2-7; D is undetermined. Per germline, CDR1 MNHEY and CDR2 SVGAGI. Deletions cut 4 bases from V and 0 bases from J, with 10 bases between. The CDR3 runs 14 residues.

The chain links TRBV2 to TRBJ1-1, with a tentative D call TRBD1 (5 bases). Trimming shortened V by 6 bases and J by 6 bases, and 14 bases separated the two germline ends. The CDR3 is 13 residues long. From germline, CDR1 is SNHLY and CDR2 FYNNEI. The CDR3 region is CASREQVLSEAFF. CDR3 bases: TGTGCCAGCAGAGAACAGGTCCTCTCTGAAGCTTTCTTT.

The rearrangement joins TRBV7-2 to TRBJ1-6; D is uncertain. The CDR3 length is 13 residues. Trimming took 2 bases from V and 7 from J, leaving 6 bases between them. CDR1 is SGHTA, CDR2 FQGNSA, per germline. The CDR3 protein is CASSLQANSPLHF. In DNA form, the CDR3 reads TGTGCCAGCAGCTTACAGGCGAATTCACCCCTCCACTTT.

V gene TRBV15 combines with J gene TRBJ2-1; TRBD1 matches at 10 bases. CDR1 LNHNV and CDR2 YYDKDF come from the germline V gene (reference sequence). V lost 5 bases, J lost 7 bases, and 5 bases stayed unmatched. The CDR3 has 14 residues. The chain's CDR3 is CATSRRTGGNEQFF. Written as DNA, the CDR3 is TGTGCCACCAGCCGACGGACAGGGGGGAATGAGCAGTTCTTC.

For the CDR3, the DNA is TGTGCCAGCAGCTTGGAGAACAGGGGAGATATAATCCACGAGCAGTACTTC. Amino acid sequence: CASSLENRGDIIHEQYF. V usage is TRBV5-5 and J usage is TRBJ2-5; 7 bases are a match to TRBD1. The tail of the sequence fits TRBJ2-7 better, so the J call may be wrong. In germline, CDR1 is SGHKS, CDR2 YYEKEE (reference sequence). The CDR3 has 17 residues.